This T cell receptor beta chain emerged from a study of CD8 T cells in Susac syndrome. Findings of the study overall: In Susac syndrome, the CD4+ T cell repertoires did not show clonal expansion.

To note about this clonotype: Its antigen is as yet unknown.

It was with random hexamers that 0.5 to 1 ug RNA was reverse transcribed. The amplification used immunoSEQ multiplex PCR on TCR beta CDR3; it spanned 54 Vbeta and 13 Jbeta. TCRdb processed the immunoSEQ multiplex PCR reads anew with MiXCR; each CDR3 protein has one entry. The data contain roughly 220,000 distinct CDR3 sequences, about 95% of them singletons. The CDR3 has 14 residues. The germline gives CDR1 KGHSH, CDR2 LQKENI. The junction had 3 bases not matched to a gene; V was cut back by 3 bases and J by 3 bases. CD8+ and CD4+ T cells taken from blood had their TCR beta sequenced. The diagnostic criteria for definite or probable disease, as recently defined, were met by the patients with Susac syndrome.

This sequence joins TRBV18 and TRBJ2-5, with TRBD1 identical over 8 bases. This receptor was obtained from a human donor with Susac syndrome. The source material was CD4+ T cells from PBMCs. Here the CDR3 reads CASSPPTGEETQYF. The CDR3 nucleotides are TGTGCCAGCTCACCGCCGACAGGGGAAGAGACCCAGTACTTC.